These 15 T cell receptor beta chains were all obtained from the same sample, sequenced in a study of control samples from healthy donors and cancer patients. The repertoire was sequenced with immunoSEQ multiplex PCR; TCRdb's copy has only in-frame clones and lacks some. The table has around 110,000 clones, 80% to 90% seen once. The material sequenced was PBMCs. These receptors all come from a woman in her forties or fifties with colorectal cancer.

The genes are TRBV7-3 and TRBJ2-1; D is possibly TRBD1 or TRBD2 (7 bases each). CDR3 length equals 13 residues. Trimming took 5 bases from V and 5 from J, leaving 10 bases between them. Germline values: CDR1 SGHTA, CDR2 FQGTGA. As DNA, the CDR3 is TGTGCCAGCAGCCAGGGGGGGAACAATGAGCAGTTCTTC. Protein product: CASSQGGNNEQFF.

V usage is TRBV11-2 and J usage is TRBJ2-1, with 9 bases identical to TRBD1. The V and J ends lost 6 bases and 4 bases, in that order; junction bases with no gene match: 4. CDR1 and CDR2 (germline): SGHAT, FQNNGV. This CDR3 comprises 14 residues. CDR3 sequence reads: CASSTGTGYNEQFF. CDR3 coding DNA: TGTGCCAGCAGTACCGGGACAGGGTACAATGAGCAGTTCTTC.

This clone was observed a single time. CDR3 nucleotides: TGTGCCAGTAGTCGTGGTTCTGGAGATACGCAGTATTTT. Its translation: CASSRGSGDTQYF. The rearrangement joins TRBV19 to TRBJ2-3, with unresolved D. The V and J ends lost 5 bases and 5 bases respectively, with 11 bases between them. From germline, CDR1 is LNHDA and CDR2 SQIVND (reference sequence). This CDR3 is 13 amino acids long.

The CDR3 protein is CASSPYDRGGNQPQHF. As DNA, the CDR3 is TGTGCCAGCTCACCATACGACAGGGGTGGCAATCAGCCCCAGCATTTT. This chain uses TRBV18 with TRBJ1-5; 8 bases map to TRBD1. This CDR3 comprises 16 residues. Germline V gives CDR1 KGHSH, CDR2 LQKENI. V lost 2 bases and J lost 2; bases outside the gene matches: 5.

The CDR3 sequence is CASSLLDRVYGYTF. The CDR3 nucleotides read TGTGCCAGCAGTTTATTGGACCGGGTCTATGGCTACACCTTC. This chain uses TRBV28 with TRBJ1-2; the D is unclear. The germline V and J ends were trimmed by 1 base and 4 bases, with 10 bases remaining between them. Germline-derived CDR1 and CDR2 are MDHEN and SYDVKM. The CDR3 loop spans 14 amino acids.

The V and J genes are TRBV30 and TRBJ1-2; perhaps TRBD1 as D (6 bases). CDR3 length: 13 residues. CDR1 and CDR2 (germline): GTSNPN, SVGIG (reference sequence). V dropped 4 bases and J dropped 8 bases, with 17 bases sitting between them. CDR3 sequence (DNA): TGTGCCTGGACCCTAAGCAGGGGTGGCGGCTACACCTTC. Protein sequence: CAWTLSRGGGYTF.

This chain joins TRBV5-1 and TRBJ1-1; tentatively, D is TRBD1 (6 bases). CDR1 and CDR2 (germline): SGHRS, YFSETQ. The V end lost 4 bases, the J end lost 4 bases, and 14 bases lay between the germline ends. CDR3 length: 14 residues. CDR3 loop: CASSTKGGSTEAFF. The CDR3 coding sequence is TGCGCCAGCAGCACCAAAGGGGGGAGCACTGAAGCTTTCTTT.

Turning to this clone: This specimen includes other DNA sequences encoding the same CDR3. The chain links TRBV20-1 to TRBJ1-1; D ambiguous. The CDR3 is 11 residues long. Germline V gene lookup returns CDR1 DFQATT and CDR2 SNEGSKA (reference sequence). V was clipped by 3 bases and J by 1 base, with 3 bases between them. The chain's CDR3 is CSARGNTEAFF. As DNA, the CDR3 is TGCAGTGCTAGGGGGAACACTGAAGCTTTCTTT.

The rearrangement links TRBV5-1 to TRBJ1-1, with D unclear. Germline V gene lookup returns CDR1 SGHRS and CDR2 YFSETQ. This CDR3 is built from 13 residues. Trimming cost V 4 bases and J 7 bases, with 14 bases left between them. The CDR3 is CASSLVGSGEAFF. The CDR3 region has the DNA TGCGCCAGCAGCCTTGTGGGGTCTGGTGAAGCTTTCTTT.

The J gene is TRBJ2-5, the V gene TRBV2; tentative D call: TRBD1 (5 bases). Trimming took off 7 bases at V and 1 base at J, with 13 bases between the two ends. The germline V gene has CDR1 SNHLY and CDR2 FYNNEI. This CDR3 has 14 amino acids. CDR3 loop: CASTVEDTQETQYF. CDR3 in DNA: TGTGCCAGCACCGTCGAGGACACCCAAGAGACCCAGTACTTC.

This rearrangement joins TRBV28 to TRBJ2-5; D tentatively fits TRBD1 or TRBD2 (5 bases each). CDR1 is MDHEN, CDR2 SYDVKM, per germline. Deletions cut 0 bases from V and 5 bases from J, with 10 bases between. The length of the CDR3 is 14 residues. CDR3: CASSLWRREETQYF. In DNA form, the CDR3 reads TGTGCCAGCAGTTTATGGCGCAGGGAGGAGACCCAGTACTTC. The full variable domain, with the rest looked up from reference TRBV28 and TRBJ2-5, is DVKVTQSSRYLVKRTGEKVFLECVQDMDHENMFWYRQDPGLGLRLIYFSYDVKMKEKGDIPEGYSVSREKKERFSLILESASTNQTSMYLCASSLWRREETQYFGPGTRLLVL.

V usage is TRBV11-2 and J usage is TRBJ2-5; D gene unclear. Germline V CDR1 and CDR2: SGHAT, FQNNGV. The ends were cut back, 2 bases at V and 0 bases at J, with 13 bases in the middle. The CDR3 has 16 amino acids. The CDR3 is CASSLMGKAYQETQYF. CDR3 nucleotides: TGTGCCAGCAGCTTAATGGGGAAGGCCTACCAAGAGACCCAGTACTTC.

This clone was counted once. V usage is TRBV7-2 and J usage is TRBJ2-7; perhaps TRBD1 as D (6 bases). The CDR3 is 15 amino acids. From germline, CDR1 is SGHTA and CDR2 FQGNSA. Trimming left V 6 bases short and J 2 bases short, with 17 bases between. The CDR3 nucleotides read TGTGCCAGCAGTTCCAGGACAGTCTTTACCTACGAGCAGTACTTC. Translated, it gives CASSSRTVFTYEQYF.

The table lists this clone with a few counts. The chain uses TRBV6-6 and TRBJ1-5, with D perhaps TRBD1 (5 bases). V dropped 5 bases and J dropped 7 bases, with 15 bases sitting between them. This CDR3 has 14 amino acids. The germline gives CDR1 MNHNY, CDR2 SVGAGI (reference sequence). CDR3 in DNA: TGTGCCAGCAGTCCCGGACACCCAGAACAGCCCCAGCATTTT. This sequence encodes CASSPGHPEQPQHF.

The rearrangement uses TRBV19 and TRBJ2-1; D ambiguous. Germline V gene lookup returns CDR1 LNHDA and CDR2 SQIVND (reference sequence). V lost 3 bases and J lost 4, with 7 bases in between. The CDR3 contains 13 residues. CDR3: CASSMGPYNEQFF. The CDR3 DNA reads TGTGCCAGTAGTATGGGCCCTTACAATGAGCAGTTCTTC.